Below, 8 T cell receptor beta chains from the same sample are listed, as sequenced in a study of cytomegalovirus exposure and HLA in healthy donors. The PCR used 60 Vbeta and 13 Jbeta primers. TCRdb's table, derived via immunoSEQ multiplex PCR, lists solely in-frame clones and lacks some. The data contain under 150,000 clones, roughly 82% of them singletons. Sequencing was done on a sample of PBMCs. The receptors shown here come from a boy between 5 and 17 years old in good health and CMV-seronegative.

This chain connects TRBV10-2 to TRBJ2-1, with D perhaps matching TRBD2 (6 bases). Trimming pared 7 bases from V and 3 bases from J, leaving 16 bases between. CDR1 WSHSY and CDR2 SAAADI come from the germline V gene. The CDR3 spans 15 residues. The CDR3 nucleotides are TGCGCCAGCATGGGACTGGCAGGATACTACAATGAGCAGTTCTTC. This codes for CASMGLAGYYNEQFF.

The V call is TRBV7-2, the J call TRBJ2-7, with 12 bases identical to TRBD2. V was pared by 4 bases and J by 5 bases, with 6 bases of the junction left unmatched. The CDR3 is 15 residues long. Germline V CDR1 and CDR2: SGHTA, FQGNSA. This chain's CDR3 is CASSYLAGGPHEQYF. The CDR3 region has the DNA TGTGCCAGCAGCTATCTAGCGGGAGGGCCCCACGAGCAGTACTTC.

This clone was observed a few times. The rearrangement joins TRBV5-1 to TRBJ2-4; D might be TRBD2 (5 bases). V lost 4 bases and J 1 base, leaving 18 bases between the germline ends. CDR3 size: 17 residues. Germline V CDR1 and CDR2: SGHRS, YFSETQ. The CDR3 nucleotides read TGCGCCAGCAGCCCCGGGGAAGGTAGCGTGGCCAAAAACATTCAGTACTTC. This codes for CASSPGEGSVAKNIQYF. The full variable domain, with the rest looked up from reference TRBV5-1 and TRBJ2-4, is KAGVTQTPRYLIKTRGQQVTLSCSPISGHRSVSWYQQTPGQGLQFLFEYFSETQRNKGNFPGRFSGRQFSNSRSEMNVSTLELGDSALYLCASSPGEGSVAKNIQYFGAGTRLSVL.

This chain connects TRBV5-1 to TRBJ2-2, with 8 nucleotides matching TRBD1. This CDR3 is built from 20 residues. Germline-derived CDR1 and CDR2 are SGHRS and YFSETQ. After removal of 0 bases from V and 4 bases from J, the junction contained 17 bases not matched to a gene. The CDR3 nucleotides are TGCGCCAGCAGCTTGGCCGAACCCGAGACAGGGGTCCCCTTCACCGGGGAGCTGTTTTTT. It encodes CASSLAEPETGVPFTGELFF.

The chain has TRBV9 and TRBJ2-7; tentatively, D is TRBD2 (6 bases). The CDR3 is 17 residues long. V was shortened by 0 bases and J by 2 bases, with 18 bases between the two germline ends. Germline loops: CDR1 SGDLS, CDR2 YYNGEE. The CDR3 DNA reads as TGTGCCAGCAGCGTAGGTGTGACGGGGGTCCGTACCTACGAGCAGTACTTC. It yields the protein CASSVGVTGVRTYEQYF.

This clone was observed a few times. The chain carries TRBV27 and TRBJ2-1; D perhaps matches TRBD2 (5 bases). The ends were cut back, 2 bases at V and 2 bases at J, with 10 bases in the middle. Germline lookup yields CDR1 MNHEY and CDR2 SMNVEV (reference sequence). The CDR3 is 15 amino acids. CDR3 nucleotides: TGTGCCAGCAGTTTACGGGGTGGTCCCTACAATGAGCAGTTCTTC. It translates to CASSLRGGPYNEQFF.

This chain connects TRBV5-1 to TRBJ1-2; D is possibly TRBD1 (5 bases). This CDR3 is 14 amino acids long. V was clipped by 0 bases and J by 1 base, with 7 bases between them. Germline CDR1 SGHRS, CDR2 YFSETQ. CDR3 DNA: TGCGCCAGCAGCTTGGAGGGGCTTAACTATGGCTACACCTTC. This translates into CASSLEGLNYGYTF. The full variable domain, in which reference TRBV5-1 and TRBJ1-2 provide the parts outside the CDR3, is KAGVTQTPRYLIKTRGQQVTLSCSPISGHRSVSWYQQTPGQGLQFLFEYFSETQRNKGNFPGRFSGRQFSNSRSEMNVSTLELGDSALYLCASSLEGLNYGYTFGSGTRLTVV.

V usage is TRBV5-6 and J usage is TRBJ2-1; 11 nucleotides align to TRBD2. Germline V lookup: CDR1 SGHDT, CDR2 YYEEEE. The length of the CDR3 is 16 residues. V shed 0 bases, J shed 5 bases, and the junction held 4 bases outside the gene matches. CDR3 sequence: CASSLALAGVHNEQFF. The CDR3 DNA follows: TGTGCCAGCAGCTTGGCACTAGCGGGAGTTCACAATGAGCAGTTCTTC.